A selection of T cell receptor beta chains follows, all from one sample in a study of vaccination and CD4 T cells after COVID-19. One entry per CDR3 protein results from TCRdb running MiXCR on the PCR reads. The table shows around 19,000 distinct CDR3 sequences, with 25% to 30% occurring only once. These TCRs' antigens remain unknown. The sample taken for sequencing was cultured CD4+ T cells from blood. The receptors originated from a human donor with COVID-19. Both conserved end residues are part of each CDR3. The D gene is left open where the match is weak. Size is omitted from some rows. Given values are once, few, many or a class for expanded clones.

V	J	size	D	DNA	CDR3
TRBV20-1	TRBJ2-3	NA	TRBD2	TGCGGTGCTAGAGAGATGGCTAGCGGGGGCACAGATACGCAGTATTTT	CGAREMASGGTDTQYF
TRBV27	TRBJ1-5	few	NA	TGTGCCAGCAGTCCCTGGGGCGTCGATAACAATCAGCCCCAGCATTTT	CASSPWGVDNNQPQHF
TRBV20-1	TRBJ2-1	few	TRBD1	TGCAGTGCTAAGGACAGGGGATACAATGAGCAGTTCTTC	CSAKDRGYNEQFF
TRBV9	TRBJ1-2	NA	NA	TGTGCCAGCGGGGAACCCCTCTCTTCTAGGGGCTACACCTTC	CASGEPLSSRGYTF
TRBV30	TRBJ2-7	few	TRBD1	TGTGCCTGGAGGACAGGGGGCAAAGGCGAGCAGTACTTC	CAWRTGGKGEQYF
TRBV2	TRBJ2-7	few	NA	TGTGCCAGCAGTGAAGGTTGGGGGGCGGGTGACGAGCAGTACTTC	CASSEGWGAGDEQYF
TRBV6-1	TRBJ2-7	medium-sized	NA	TGTGCCAGCAGTATGCTGCAACAGGGCTACGAGCAGTACTTC	CASSMLQQGYEQYF
TRBV5-1	TRBJ2-5	NA	TRBD2	TGCGCCAGCGAAGGAAGCGGGGCGACCCGGCAAGAGACCCAGTACTTC	CASEGSGATRQETQYF
TRBV7-2	TRBJ1-6	NA	NA	TGTGCCAGCAGCGCGGGGGGTGTCGGGTCCTATAATTCACCCCTCCACTTT	CASSAGGVGSYNSPLHF
TRBV12-3/TRBV12-4	TRBJ1-2	NA	TRBD1	TGTGCCAGCAGTTACGGACAGGGATACTATGGCTACACCTTC	CASSYGQGYYGYTF
TRBV20-1	TRBJ2-7	NA	TRBD2	TGCAGTGCTAGCCATGTGACTAGCGGGGGGACCTACGAGCAGTACTTC	CSASHVTSGGTYEQYF
TRBV18	TRBJ2-2	few	NA	TGTGCCAGCTCACCAGGGGTGAAGGAGCTGTTTTTT	CASSPGVKELFF
TRBV11-3	TRBJ1-3	NA	TRBD1	TGTGCCAGCAGCTCTCTGGACAGGTGGAAAGGAGGAAACACCATATATTTT	CASSSLDRWKGGNTIYF
TRBV7-9	TRBJ1-5	medium-sized	NA	TGTGCCAGCAGCTTTGGTAGTGATCAGCCCCAGCATTTT	CASSFGSDQPQHF
TRBV5-1	TRBJ1-4	NA	NA	TGCGCCAGCAGTTTGACAGCTAATGAAAAACTGTTTTTT	CASSLTANEKLFF
TRBV15	TRBJ1-4	NA	TRBD1	TGTGCCACCAGCAGAGGGGGGGGACAGGAAAATGAAAAACTGTTTTTT	CATSRGGGQENEKLFF
TRBV9	TRBJ2-5	once	NA	TGTGCCAGCAGCCCCGGCCCAGATCAAGAGACCCAGTACTTC	CASSPGPDQETQYF
TRBV7-9	TRBJ2-3	NA	NA	TGTGCCAGCAGCTTCGCACAGGGCACAGATACGCAGTATTTT	CASSFAQGTDTQYF
TRBV6-1	TRBJ1-2	NA	NA	TGTGCCAGCACGCAGGGAGGTGGCTACACCTTC	CASTQGGGYTF
TRBV29-1	TRBJ1-1	NA	NA	TGCAGCGTTGGATCAGGGAGGGGCACTGAAGCTTTCTTT	CSVGSGRGTEAFF
TRBV7-8	TRBJ1-1	NA	TRBD1	TGTGCCAGCAGCTCGAACAGGGGTCGTGAAGCTTTCTTT	CASSSNRGREAFF
TRBV6-4	TRBJ1-2	NA	NA	TGTGCCAGCAGTGAGAATGGTGGCTACACCTTC	CASSENGGYTF
TRBV2	TRBJ2-2	NA	TRBD2	TGTGCCAGCAGTCTAGCGGGGGGTGGCGTCGGGGAGCTGTTTTTT	CASSLAGGGVGELFF
TRBV2	TRBJ1-5	few	TRBD1	TGTGCCAGCAATCTAGGACGGGACAGTCAGCCCCAGCATTTT	CASNLGRDSQPQHF
TRBV30	TRBJ2-5	NA	NA	TGTGCCTGGAAAGTGGGGGAGACCCAGTACTTC	CAWKVGETQYF
TRBV6-1	TRBJ1-4	NA	NA	TGTGCCAGCAGTACCGCCGCGGGAGCAGGCGAAAAACTGTTTTTT	CASSTAAGAGEKLFF
TRBV19	TRBJ1-5	few	NA	TGTGCCAGTAGCATAGCAGGTCATGGGCAGCCCCAGCATTTT	CASSIAGHGQPQHF
TRBV11-2	TRBJ2-7	NA	TRBD1	TGTGCCAGCAGCTTAGGGGACAGGGCCCTACTCTACGAGCAGTACTTC	CASSLGDRALLYEQYF
TRBV9	TRBJ2-3	NA	TRBD2	TGTGCCAGCAGCCTTAGCGGGGGGGGTTCAGATACGCAGTATTTT	CASSLSGGGSDTQYF
TRBV28	TRBJ2-7	few	TRBD1	TGTGCCAGCAGTACCAGGGGGCTGAGGACCTACGAGCAGTACTTC	CASSTRGLRTYEQYF
TRBV2	TRBJ2-3	few	NA	TGTGCCAGCAGGTCAAGGGAAGGGTACACAGATACGCAGTATTTT	CASRSREGYTDTQYF
TRBV6-1	TRBJ2-2	NA	NA	TGTGCCAGCAGCAAAGCCGGGGAGCTGTTTTTT	CASSKAGELFF
TRBV28	TRBJ1-2	NA	NA	TGTGCCAGCGGATTGGGGGGCAACTATGGCTACACCTTC	CASGLGGNYGYTF
TRBV15	TRBJ2-7	NA	NA	TGTGCCACGGCCCTGGGCCAGGTCCAAGGAGAGCAGTACTTC	CATALGQVQGEQYF
TRBV20-1	TRBJ1-6	NA	NA	TGCAGTGCTAGAACAATGGCAGCCAGCTCCTATAATTCACCCCTCCACTTT	CSARTMAASSYNSPLHF
TRBV5-1	TRBJ2-5	NA	NA	TGCGCCAGCAGCTTGGCTCCAGGGGGGGTGGAGACCCAGTACTTC	CASSLAPGGVETQYF
TRBV7-2	TRBJ2-5	few	TRBD1	TGTGCCAGCAGCACCGGGACAGGGTTTCAAGAGACCCAGTACTTC	CASSTGTGFQETQYF
TRBV7-8	TRBJ1-2	NA	TRBD1	TGTGCCAGCAGCTCCCAAGAGACAGGGGGCGTCTATGGCTACACCTTC	CASSSQETGGVYGYTF
TRBV7-9	TRBJ1-1	NA	NA	TGTGCCAGCAGCCCGGGCCCCCGAGCCCCGAACACTGAAGCTTTCTTT	CASSPGPRAPNTEAFF
TRBV10-3	TRBJ1-5	few	TRBD1	TGTGCCATCAGAGGACAGGGGGCGAAGGACAATCAGCCCCAGCATTTT	CAIRGQGAKDNQPQHF
TRBV6-5	TRBJ1-1	NA	NA	TGTGCCAGCAGTTACAAGGCCAAGAACACTGAAGCTTTCTTT	CASSYKAKNTEAFF
TRBV6-1	TRBJ2-7	few	TRBD2	TGTGCCAGCAGTAGGACTAGCGGGCTCTCCTACGAGCAGTACTTC	CASSRTSGLSYEQYF
TRBV20-1	TRBJ2-2	NA	TRBD1	TGCAGTGCTAGGGGCCAGGGGGCCGGGGAGCTGTTTTTT	CSARGQGAGELFF
TRBV6-1	TRBJ2-5	few	NA	TGTGCCAGCAGTCCTTACCAAGAGACCCAGTACTTC	CASSPYQETQYF
TRBV12-3/TRBV12-4	TRBJ1-2	few	TRBD1	TGTGCCAGCAGTATAGGACAGGGGAGAGGCTACACCTTC	CASSIGQGRGYTF
TRBV7-2	TRBJ1-5	NA	TRBD1	TGTGCCAGCAGTATCAGGGGACAGAATCAGCCCCAGCATTTT	CASSIRGQNQPQHF
TRBV2	TRBJ1-5	NA	NA	TGTGCCAGCAGGGAAACAAGGAGCAATCAGCCCCAGCATTTT	CASRETRSNQPQHF
TRBV30	TRBJ1-5	few	NA	TGTGCCTGGAGTGTCGGAGCAGGTCAGCCCCAGCATTTT	CAWSVGAGQPQHF
TRBV27	TRBJ2-7	NA	NA	TGTGCCAGCAGGAGATTAGGACAGTTCAAGGAGCAGTACTTC	CASRRLGQFKEQYF
TRBV2	TRBJ2-5	few	NA	TGTGCCAGCAGTGTAGAAAGGGGAGAGACCCAGTACTTC	CASSVERGETQYF
TRBV6-1	TRBJ2-3	NA	NA	TGTGCCAGCACGGAGGGGTGGAGCGGAGGGGGGTCAGATACGCAGTATTTT	CASTEGWSGGGSDTQYF
TRBV5-8	TRBJ1-2	NA	NA	TGTGCCAGCAGCTTGGATTATGTGAGCTATGGCTACACCTTC	CASSLDYVSYGYTF
TRBV27	TRBJ1-4	few	NA	TGTGCCAGCAGTTTATCCTTAAGTGTAGAAAAACTGTTTTTT	CASSLSLSVEKLFF
TRBV6-4	TRBJ1-5	NA	NA	TGTGCCAGCAGTGCTTCGGCCAATCAGCCCCAGCATTTT	CASSASANQPQHF
TRBV7-9	TRBJ2-6	NA	NA	TGTGCCAGCAGCTTTGAGGGAATGCCTGGGGCCAACGTCCTGACTTTC	CASSFEGMPGANVLTF